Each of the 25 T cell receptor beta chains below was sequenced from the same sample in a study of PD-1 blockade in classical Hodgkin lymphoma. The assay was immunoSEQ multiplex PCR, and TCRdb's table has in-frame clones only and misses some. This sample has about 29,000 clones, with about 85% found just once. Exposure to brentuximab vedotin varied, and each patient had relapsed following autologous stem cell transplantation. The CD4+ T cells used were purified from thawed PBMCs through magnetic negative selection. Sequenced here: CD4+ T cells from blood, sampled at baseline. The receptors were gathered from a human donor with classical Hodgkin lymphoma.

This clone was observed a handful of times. The CDR3 sequence: CASSPPSAGGGNEQFF. CDR3 coding DNA: TGTGCCAGCAGCCCTCCCTCAGCGGGAGGTGGCAATGAGCAGTTCTTC. The genes are TRBV5-5 and TRBJ2-1; 9 positions agree with TRBD2. V lost 4 bases to trimming and J lost 6 bases; unmatched junction nucleotides: 11. Germline values: CDR1 SGHKS, CDR2 YYEKEE (reference sequence). CDR3 length: 16 residues.

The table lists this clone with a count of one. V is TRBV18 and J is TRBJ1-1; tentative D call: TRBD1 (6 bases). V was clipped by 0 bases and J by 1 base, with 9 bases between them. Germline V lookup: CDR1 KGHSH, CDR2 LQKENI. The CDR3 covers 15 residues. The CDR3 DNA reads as TGTGCCAGCTCACCACCGGGACAAGGGAACACTGAAGCTTTCTTT. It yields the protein CASSPPGQGNTEAFF.

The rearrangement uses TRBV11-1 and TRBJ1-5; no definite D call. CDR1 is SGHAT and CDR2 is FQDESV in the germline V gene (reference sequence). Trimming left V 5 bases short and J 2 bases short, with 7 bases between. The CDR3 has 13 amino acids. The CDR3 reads CASSAGGNQPQHF. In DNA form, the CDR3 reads TGTGCCAGCAGCGCCGGGGGCAATCAGCCCCAGCATTTT. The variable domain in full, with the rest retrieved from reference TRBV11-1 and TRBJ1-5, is EAEVAQSPRYKITEKSQAVAFWCDPISGHATLYWYRQILGQGPELLVQFQDESVVDDSQLPKDRFSAERLKGVDSTLKIQPAELGDSAMYLCASSAGGNQPQHFGDGTRLSIL.

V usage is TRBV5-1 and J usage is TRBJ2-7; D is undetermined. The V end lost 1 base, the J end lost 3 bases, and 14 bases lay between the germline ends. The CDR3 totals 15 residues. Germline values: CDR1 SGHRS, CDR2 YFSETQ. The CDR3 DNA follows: TGCGCCAGCAGCTTGATGGGTGGCAGCGACTACGAGCAGTACTTC. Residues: CASSLMGGSDYEQYF. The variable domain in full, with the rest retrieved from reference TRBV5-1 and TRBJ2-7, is KAGVTQTPRYLIKTRGQQVTLSCSPISGHRSVSWYQQTPGQGLQFLFEYFSETQRNKGNFPGRFSGRQFSNSRSEMNVSTLELGDSALYLCASSLMGGSDYEQYFGPGTRLTVT.

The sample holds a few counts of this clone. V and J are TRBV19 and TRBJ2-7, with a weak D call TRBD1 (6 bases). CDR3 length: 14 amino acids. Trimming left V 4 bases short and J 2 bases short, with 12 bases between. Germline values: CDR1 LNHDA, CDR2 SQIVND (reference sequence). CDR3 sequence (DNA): TGTGCCAGTAGTAGCGAGGACAGCGCCTACGAGCAGTACTTC. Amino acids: CASSSEDSAYEQYF.

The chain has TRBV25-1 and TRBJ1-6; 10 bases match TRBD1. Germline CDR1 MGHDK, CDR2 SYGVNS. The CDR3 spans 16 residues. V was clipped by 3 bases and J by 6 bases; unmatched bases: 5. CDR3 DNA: TGTGCCAGCAGTGACACCAGGGACAGGGGTAATTCACCCCTCCACTTT. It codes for CASSDTRDRGNSPLHF.

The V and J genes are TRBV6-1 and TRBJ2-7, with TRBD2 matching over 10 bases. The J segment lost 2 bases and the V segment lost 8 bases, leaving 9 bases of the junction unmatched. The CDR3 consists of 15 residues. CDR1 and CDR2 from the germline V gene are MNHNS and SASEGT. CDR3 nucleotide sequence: TGTGCCAGCGCCCACGGACTAGCGGAGACCTACGAGCAGTACTTC. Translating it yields CASAHGLAETYEQYF.

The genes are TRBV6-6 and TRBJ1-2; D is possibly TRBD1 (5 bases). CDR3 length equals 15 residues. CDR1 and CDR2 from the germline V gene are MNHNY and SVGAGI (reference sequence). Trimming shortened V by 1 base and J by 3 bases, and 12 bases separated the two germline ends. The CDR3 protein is CASSYWRSRDYGYTF. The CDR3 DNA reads TGTGCCAGCAGTTACTGGCGATCCAGGGACTATGGCTACACCTTC.

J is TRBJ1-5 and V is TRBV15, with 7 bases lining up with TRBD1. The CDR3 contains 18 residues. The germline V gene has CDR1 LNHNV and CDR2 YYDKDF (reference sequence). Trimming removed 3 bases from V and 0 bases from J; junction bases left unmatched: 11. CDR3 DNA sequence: TGTGCCACCAGCAGGGGATCGACAGGGCTGTATAGCAATCAGCCCCAGCATTTT. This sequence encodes CATSRGSTGLYSNQPQHF. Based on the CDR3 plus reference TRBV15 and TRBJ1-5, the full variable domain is DAMVIQNPRYQVTQFGKPVTLSCSQTLNHNVMYWYQQKSSQAPKLLFHYYDKDFNNEADTPDNFQSRRPNTSFCFLDIRSPGLGDTAMYLCATSRGSTGLYSNQPQHFGDGTRLSIL.

In DNA, the CDR3 is TGTGCCAGCAGCTTATCCCGGCGGGGGGGGTCCTACGAGCAGTTCTTC. It is translated as CASSLSRRGGSYEQFF. The chain is built from TRBV7-2 and TRBJ2-1; 9 bases align to TRBD2. With V trimmed by 2 bases and J by 10 bases, 12 bases remained unmatched. CDR1 is SGHTA, CDR2 FQGNSA, per germline. The CDR3 loop spans 16 amino acids.

The CDR3 DNA reads as TGTGCCAGCAGCTTAGCCGGACTAGAGAGATCAGATACGCAGTATTTT. This gives the protein CASSLAGLERSDTQYF. The gene calls are TRBV7-9 and TRBJ2-3, with 7 bases identical to TRBD2. J gave up 4 bases and V 0 bases, and 7 bases lay outside the gene matches. CDR1 and CDR2 from the germline V gene are SEHNR and FQNEAQ (reference sequence). This CDR3 contains 16 residues.

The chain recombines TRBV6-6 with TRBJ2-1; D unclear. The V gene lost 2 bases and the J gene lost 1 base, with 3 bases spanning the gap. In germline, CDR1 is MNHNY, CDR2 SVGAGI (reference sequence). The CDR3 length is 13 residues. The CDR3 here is CASSYSSYNEQFF. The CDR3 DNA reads TGTGCCAGCAGTTACAGTTCCTACAATGAGCAGTTCTTC.

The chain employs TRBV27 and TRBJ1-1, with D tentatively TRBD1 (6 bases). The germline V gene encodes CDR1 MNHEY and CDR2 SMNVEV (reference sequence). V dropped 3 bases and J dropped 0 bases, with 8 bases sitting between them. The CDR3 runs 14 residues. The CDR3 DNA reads TGTGCCAGCAGTTTGACAGGCGTGAACACTGAAGCTTTCTTT. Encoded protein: CASSLTGVNTEAFF.

The CDR3 loop reads CASSGTGGPYEQYF. As DNA, the CDR3 is TGCGCCAGCAGCGGGACAGGGGGTCCCTACGAGCAGTACTTC. This chain uses TRBV10-2 with TRBJ2-5, with 11 nucleotides matching TRBD1. The last part of the DNA fits TRBJ2-7 better; the J call may be wrong. Looked up from germline, CDR1 is WSHSY and CDR2 is SAAADI. The CDR3 has 14 residues.

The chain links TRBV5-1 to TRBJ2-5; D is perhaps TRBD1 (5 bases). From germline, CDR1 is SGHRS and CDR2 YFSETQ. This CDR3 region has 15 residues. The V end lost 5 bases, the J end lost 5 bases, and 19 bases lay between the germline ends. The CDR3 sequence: CASSSWLGSGETQYF. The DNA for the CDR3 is TGCGCCAGCAGTTCTTGGTTAGGATCAGGGGAGACCCAGTACTTC.

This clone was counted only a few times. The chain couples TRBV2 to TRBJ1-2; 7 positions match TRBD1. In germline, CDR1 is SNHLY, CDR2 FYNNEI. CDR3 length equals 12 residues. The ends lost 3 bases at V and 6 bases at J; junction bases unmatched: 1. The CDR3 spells CASSEDRNGYTF. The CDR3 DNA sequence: TGTGCCAGCAGTGAGGACAGGAATGGCTACACCTTC.

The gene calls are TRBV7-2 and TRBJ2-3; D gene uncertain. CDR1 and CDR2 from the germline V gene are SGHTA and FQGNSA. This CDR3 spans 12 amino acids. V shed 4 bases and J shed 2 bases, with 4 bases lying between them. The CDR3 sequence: CASSSYTDTQYF. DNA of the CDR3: TGTGCCAGCAGCTCTTACACAGATACGCAGTATTTT. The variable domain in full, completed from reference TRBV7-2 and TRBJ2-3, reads GAGVSQSPSNKVTEKGKDVELRCDPISGHTALYWYRQSLGQGLEFLIYFQGNSAPDKSGLPSDRFSAERTGGSVSTLTIQRTQQEDSAVYLCASSSYTDTQYFGPGTRLTVL.

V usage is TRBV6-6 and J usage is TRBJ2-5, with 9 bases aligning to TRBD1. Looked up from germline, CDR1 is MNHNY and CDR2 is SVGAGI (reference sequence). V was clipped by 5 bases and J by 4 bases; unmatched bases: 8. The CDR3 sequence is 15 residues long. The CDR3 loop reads CASSVTGGAGETQYF. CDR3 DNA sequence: TGTGCCAGCAGTGTTACAGGGGGCGCAGGAGAGACCCAGTACTTC.

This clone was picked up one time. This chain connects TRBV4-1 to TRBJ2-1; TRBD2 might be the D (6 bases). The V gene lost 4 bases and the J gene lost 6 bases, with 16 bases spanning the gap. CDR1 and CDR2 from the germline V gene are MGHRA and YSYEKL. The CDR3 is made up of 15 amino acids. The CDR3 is CASSLLGLLRNEQFF. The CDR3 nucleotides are TGCGCCAGCAGCCTTTTGGGACTTCTTCGCAATGAGCAGTTCTTC.

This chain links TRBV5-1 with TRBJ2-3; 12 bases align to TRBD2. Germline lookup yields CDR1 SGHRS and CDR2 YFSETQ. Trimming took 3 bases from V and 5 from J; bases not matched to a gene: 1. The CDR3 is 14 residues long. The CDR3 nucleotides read TGCGCCAGCAGCTCGACTAGCGGGGGAGATACGCAGTATTTT. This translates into CASSSTSGGDTQYF.

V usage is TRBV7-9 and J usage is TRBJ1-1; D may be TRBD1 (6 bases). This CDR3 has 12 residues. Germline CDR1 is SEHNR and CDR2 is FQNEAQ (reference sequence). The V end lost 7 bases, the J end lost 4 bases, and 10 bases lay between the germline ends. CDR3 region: CASTQGSTEAFF. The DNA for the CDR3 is TGTGCCAGCACCCAGGGGAGCACTGAAGCTTTCTTT.

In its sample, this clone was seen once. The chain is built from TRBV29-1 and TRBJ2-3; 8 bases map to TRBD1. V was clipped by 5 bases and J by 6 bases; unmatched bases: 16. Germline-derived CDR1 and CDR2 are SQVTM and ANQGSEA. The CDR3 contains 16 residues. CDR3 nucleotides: TGCAGCGTTCCACTCAGACAGGGGTTCACAACGGATACGCAGTATTTT. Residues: CSVPLRQGFTTDTQYF.

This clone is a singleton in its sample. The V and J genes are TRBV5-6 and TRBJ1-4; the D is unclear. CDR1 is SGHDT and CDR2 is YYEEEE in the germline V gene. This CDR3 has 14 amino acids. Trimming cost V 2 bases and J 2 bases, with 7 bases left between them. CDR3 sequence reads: CASSFFSTNEKLFF. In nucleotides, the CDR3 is TGTGCCAGCAGCTTCTTTAGCACTAATGAAAAACTGTTTTTT.

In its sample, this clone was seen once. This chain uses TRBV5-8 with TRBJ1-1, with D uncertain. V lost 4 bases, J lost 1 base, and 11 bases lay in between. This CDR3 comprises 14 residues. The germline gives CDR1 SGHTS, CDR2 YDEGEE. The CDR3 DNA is TGTGCCAGCAGCCCCTTGGCCGGGAACACTGAAGCTTTCTTT. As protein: CASSPLAGNTEAFF.

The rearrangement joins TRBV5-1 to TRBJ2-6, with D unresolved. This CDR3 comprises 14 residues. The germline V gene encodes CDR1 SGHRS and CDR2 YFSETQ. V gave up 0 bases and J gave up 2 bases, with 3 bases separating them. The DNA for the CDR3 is TGCGCCAGCAGCTTGGGGGCTGGGGCCAACGTCCTGACTTTC. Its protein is CASSLGAGANVLTF.